These 20 T cell receptor beta chains originate from one sample sequenced in a study of technical replicates of blood from a handful of donors. Assay: immunoSEQ multiplex PCR; the TCRdb copy retains only in-frame clones and omits some. This sample has almost 70,000 clones, with roughly nine tenths found just once. Sequenced material: T cells isolated from PBMCs. The source is a human donor in good health.

This chain links TRBV27 with TRBJ2-7; TRBD1 agrees at 8 bases. V lost 3 bases and J lost 3; bases outside the gene matches: 1. CDR1 and CDR2 from the germline V gene are MNHEY and SMNVEV (reference sequence). This CDR3 region has 13 residues. The CDR3 sequence is CASSFTGGYEQYF. The CDR3 DNA sequence: TGTGCCAGCAGTTTTACAGGGGGCTACGAGCAGTACTTC.

The V call is TRBV5-1, the J call TRBJ2-3; 12 nucleotides agree with TRBD2. V lost 4 bases to trimming and J lost 4 bases; unmatched junction nucleotides: 4. The length of the CDR3 is 15 residues. CDR1 and CDR2 from the germline V gene are SGHRS and YFSETQ. The CDR3 spells CASSRLAGVPDTQYF. Here the CDR3 DNA reads TGCGCCAGCAGCCGACTAGCGGGAGTCCCAGATACGCAGTATTTT. The full variable domain, completed using reference TRBV5-1 and TRBJ2-3, is KAGVTQTPRYLIKTRGQQVTLSCSPISGHRSVSWYQQTPGQGLQFLFEYFSETQRNKGNFPGRFSGRQFSNSRSEMNVSTLELGDSALYLCASSRLAGVPDTQYFGPGTRLTVL.

V gene TRBV27 combines with J gene TRBJ2-7, with 8 positions matching TRBD1. Trimming removed 6 bases from V and 5 bases from J; junction bases left unmatched: 9. In germline, CDR1 is MNHEY, CDR2 SMNVEV (reference sequence). The CDR3 spans 14 residues. Here the CDR3 DNA reads TGTGCCAGCAGCACGGACAGGGAAGCCGACGAGCAGTACTTC. This gives the protein CASSTDREADEQYF.

This clone appeared once. The chain uses TRBV10-3 and TRBJ2-2; D may be TRBD2 (6 bases). The CDR3 loop spans 16 amino acids. From germline, CDR1 is ENHRY and CDR2 SYGVKD. Deletions cut 9 bases from V and 4 bases from J, with 21 bases between. Written as DNA, the CDR3 is TGTGCCATTGGCGGCGGGACCCCGATTCTCACCGGGGAGCTGTTTTTT. It encodes CAIGGGTPILTGELFF.

This chain joins TRBV18 and TRBJ1-1, with TRBD1 matching 7 bases. Germline assignment: CDR1 KGHSH and CDR2 LQKENI. Trimming cost V 4 bases and J 0 bases; bases outside gene matches: 5. There are 15 residues in the CDR3. CDR3 nucleotides: TGTGCCAGCTCACGGGGACAGTTCATGAACACTGAAGCTTTCTTT. This sequence encodes CASSRGQFMNTEAFF.

The V call is TRBV9, the J call TRBJ1-5, with D hard to call. The V gene lost 0 bases and the J gene lost 7 bases, with 11 bases spanning the gap. Germline V CDR1 and CDR2: SGDLS, YYNGEE. The CDR3 extends over 14 amino acids. CDR3 nucleotide sequence: TGTGCCAGCAGCGTAGGAAGTCTCACACAGCCCCAGCATTTT. Translated, it gives CASSVGSLTQPQHF.

J is TRBJ2-7 and V is TRBV6-6, with TRBD2 matching 8 bases. The germline gives CDR1 MNHNY, CDR2 SVGAGI (reference sequence). Trimming took 8 bases from V and 3 from J; bases not matched to a gene: 9. The length of the CDR3 is 14 residues. This chain's CDR3 is CASAELAELYEQYF. DNA of the CDR3: TGTGCCAGCGCAGAACTAGCGGAACTCTACGAGCAGTACTTC.

The J gene is TRBJ2-4, the V gene TRBV7-3; D uncertain. The V and J ends lost 5 bases and 7 bases respectively, with 18 bases between them. CDR1 SGHTA and CDR2 FQGTGA come from the germline V gene. This CDR3 has 15 amino acids. The DNA of the CDR3 is TGTGCCAGCAGCGGAATAGACAACCTCCCCAACATTCAGTACTTC. Amino acid sequence: CASSGIDNLPNIQYF. Full variable domain (outside the CDR3, taken from reference TRBV7-3 and TRBJ2-4): GAGVSQTPSNKVTEKGKYVELRCDPISGHTALYWYRQSLGQGPEFLIYFQGTGAADDSGLPNDRFFAVRPEGSVSTLKIQRTERGDSAVYLCASSGIDNLPNIQYFGAGTRLSVL.

The rearrangement joins TRBV5-6 to TRBJ1-5; a weak D match, TRBD1 (6 bases). V was trimmed by 0 bases and J by 11 bases, leaving 15 bases between them. This CDR3 region has 14 residues. Germline values: CDR1 SGHDT, CDR2 YYEEEE. The CDR3 sequence: CASSLGEGTRAQHF. CDR3 sequence (DNA): TGTGCCAGCAGCTTGGGAGAGGGGACAAGGGCCCAGCATTTT.

The chain couples TRBV30 to TRBJ2-2; 10 bases fit TRBD1. This CDR3 is 15 amino acids long. V lost 3 bases and J lost 7; bases outside the gene matches: 8. Germline CDR1 GTSNPN, CDR2 SVGIG (reference sequence). The CDR3 DNA sequence: TGTGCCTGGAGGACGACAGGGGGCTTAGGCGGGGAGCTGTTTTTT. Its translation: CAWRTTGGLGGELFF.

CDR3 in amino acids: CASSQVVLAKNIQYF. CDR3 in DNA: TGCGCCAGCAGCCAAGTTGTACTAGCCAAAAACATTCAGTACTTC. The chain has TRBV4-1 and TRBJ2-4; no clear D. Per germline, CDR1 MGHRA and CDR2 YSYEKL. This CDR3 is 15 amino acids long. Trimming pared 1 base from V and 0 bases from J, leaving 7 bases between.

This chain's CDR3 is CASQPGYNYEQYF. The CDR3 DNA sequence: TGTGCCAGCCAACCGGGGTATAACTACGAGCAGTACTTC. The chain links TRBV5-5 to TRBJ2-7; a weak D match, TRBD2 (5 bases). Germline CDR1 is SGHKS and CDR2 is YYEKEE (reference sequence). This CDR3 has 13 residues. The ends were cut back, 7 bases at V and 3 bases at J, with 14 bases in the middle.

V is TRBV5-4 and J is TRBJ2-1; no clear D gene. The V gene's germline CDR1 is SGHNT and CDR2 YYREEE (reference sequence). This CDR3 has 14 amino acids. V was trimmed by 0 bases and J by 6 bases, leaving 10 bases between them. CDR3 nucleotide sequence: TGTGCCAGCAGCTTGGCCCGGTCCCTCAATGAGCAGTTCTTC. Protein: CASSLARSLNEQFF.

The V call is TRBV28, the J call TRBJ1-2; D perhaps matches TRBD1 (6 bases). V lost 5 bases to trimming and J lost 8 bases, with 27 bases between them. This CDR3 comprises 17 residues. Germline assignment: CDR1 MDHEN and CDR2 SYDVKM. This chain's CDR3 is CASSIQGGTRRTVGYTF. CDR3 in DNA: TGTGCCAGCAGTATACAGGGTGGGACCCGCCGGACTGTGGGCTACACCTTC.

The chain recombines TRBV9 with TRBJ2-1; 13 bases match TRBD2. CDR1 SGDLS and CDR2 YYNGEE come from the germline V gene. The ends lost 2 bases at V and 7 bases at J; junction bases unmatched: 6. The CDR3 runs 16 residues. The CDR3 spells CASSVSGTSGMNEQFF. CDR3 coding DNA: TGTGCCAGCAGCGTCTCCGGGACTAGCGGGATGAATGAGCAGTTCTTC.

The chain has TRBV4-3 and TRBJ2-1; D might be TRBD2 (6 bases). CDR3 length equals 16 residues. Between the trimmed V and J ends, which lost 1 base and 1 base, there was a span of 11 bases. Per germline, CDR1 LGHNA and CDR2 YSLEER. The CDR3 nucleotides are TGCGCCAGCAGCCAAGGGGGGGTCAGATCCTACAATGAGCAGTTCTTC. Amino acids: CASSQGGVRSYNEQFF.

This clone was seen more than once but under ten times. The rearrangement joins TRBV2 to TRBJ2-7; D possibly corresponds to TRBD1 (5 bases). The V gene's germline CDR1 is SNHLY and CDR2 FYNNEI. Trimming shortened V by 4 bases and J by 4 bases, and 8 bases separated the two germline ends. The CDR3 loop spans 12 amino acids. In DNA, the CDR3 is TGTGCCAGCAGTGTTGCAGGGTACGAGCAGTACTTC. Its protein product is CASSVAGYEQYF.

The genes are TRBV19 and TRBJ2-2, with D perhaps matching TRBD2 (5 bases). Germline CDR1 and CDR2: LNHDA and SQIVND (reference sequence). The CDR3 spans 15 residues. V shed 3 bases and J shed 3 bases, with 11 bases lying between them. The CDR3 sequence is CASSIQRTYTGELFF. CDR3 nucleotide sequence: TGTGCCAGTAGTATCCAGCGGACCTACACCGGGGAGCTGTTTTTT.

The chain is built from TRBV5-5 and TRBJ1-2; possibly TRBD1 for D (6 bases). Germline V lookup: CDR1 SGHKS, CDR2 YYEKEE (reference sequence). The V end lost 0 bases, the J end lost 7 bases, and 19 bases lay between the germline ends. The CDR3 sequence is 16 residues long. The chain's CDR3 is CASSLAFGRGKGGYTF. CDR3 bases: TGTGCCAGCAGCTTGGCCTTTGGCAGGGGTAAAGGTGGCTACACCTTC.

The chain employs TRBV10-3 and TRBJ2-3; D is possibly TRBD2 (6 bases). Germline V gives CDR1 ENHRY, CDR2 SYGVKD. The V and J ends lost 6 bases and 0 bases respectively, with 13 bases between them. The CDR3 sequence is 15 residues long. CDR3 protein: CAISNASVSTDTQYF. In DNA form, the CDR3 reads TGTGCCATCAGCAATGCTAGCGTTAGCACAGATACGCAGTATTTT.